This T cell receptor (beta chain) was recorded in a study of naive and memory T cell subsets. General study points: RNA-based TCR counts may shift with T cell activation and differentiation. Over 85% of naive TCR sequences appeared only once, unlike memory subsets.

Cells stained for CD3, CD4, CD8, CD45RA and CD27 were sorted into four subsets. As to this clonotype: Its antigen is undetermined.

The beta constant-region primer was an equimolar mix of two oligonucleotides covering TRBC1 and TRBC2. The ligated cDNA underwent four PCR rounds using SP2 and nested alpha and beta constant-region primers. Ligation attached a single-stranded oligonucleotide with a 12-nucleotide UMI and the SP2 primer to the cDNA 3' end. TCRdb reprocessed the UMI-ligation and nested PCR reads with MiXCR, giving one entry per CDR3 protein. In the table there are about 23,000 distinct CDR3 sequences, more than 7% of which are singletons. The receptor's source is a human donor in good health. The source material was central memory CD8+ T cells from blood.

CDR3 coding DNA: TGCGCCAGCAGTGATGCAGCGGGCATCACCTACGAGCAGTACTTC. Protein product: CASSDAAGITYEQYF. The rearrangement links TRBV10-2 to TRBJ2-7; a possible D gene is TRBD2 (6 bases). Looked up from germline, CDR1 is WSHSY and CDR2 is SAAADI. The germline V and J ends were trimmed by 3 bases and 2 bases, with 14 bases remaining between them. The CDR3 is 15 residues long.